The source of this T cell receptor beta chain is a study of T cells in Graves' hyperthyroidism and ophthalmopathy. Amplification of TCR beta CDR3 regions used RNA as the template. During a first-round RT-PCR of the TCR CDR3, the HTBI primer set was used. TCRdb analysed the multiplex PCR reads with MiXCR anew, one entry per CDR3 protein. The table includes some 250,000 distinct CDR3 sequences, 14% to 15% detected once. This clonotype occurred many times. With V trimmed by 5 bases and J by 2 bases, 3 bases remained unmatched. This CDR3 spans 15 amino acids. CDR1 is MNHNS, CDR2 SASEGT, per germline. The receptor comes from a woman aged 40 to 50 with Graves' hyperthyroidism that later progressed to Graves' ophthalmopathy. What was sequenced was blood. The chain is built from TRBV6-1 and TRBJ1-5, with 10 bases fitting TRBD1. The CDR3 loop is CASSRDRGGNQPQHF. CDR3 bases: TGTGCCAGCAGTCGGGACAGGGGAGGCAATCAGCCCCAGCATTTT.